This T cell receptor (beta chain) was captured by sequencing in a study of control samples from healthy donors and cancer patients (dated by TCRdb to the early 2020s). V ends up 3 bases short and J 5 bases short, with an unmatched junction base count of 5. The CDR3 runs 14 residues from the cysteine to the phenylalanine. Only CDR3 DNA is held: 42 bases, read in frame from base 1. CDR1 and CDR2, per the germline V gene (reference sequence), are LNHNV and YYDKDF. Receptor amplification or capture employed the immunoSEQ multiplex PCR assay. Held by TCRdb, this immuneACCESS table contains in-frame sequences only and omits some clones. Under half of the omission traces to an unresolved V gene where checked; the cause of the rest is unknown. Recorded for this sample are some 87,000 clones; 91% of them occurred a single time. Of the sample, 15% to 19% is held by the ten largest clones. Comments on this clone: Its antigen specificity is not known. Base-call qualities are not available, and no considerably larger clone is one nucleotide away.

Recombination joined TRBV15 with TRBJ1-2, and 8 bases in between align with TRBD1. The source is a man aged 25 to 40 in good health. Sequenced: blood. The DNA sequence reads TGTGCCACCAGCAGGGACAGGGAGGGATATGGCTACACCTTC. It specifies CATSRDREGYGYTF.